The rows below give T cell receptor beta chains drawn from one sample of a study of T cells in Graves' hyperthyroidism and ophthalmopathy. Each CDR3 protein is one row after TCRdb ran MiXCR on the multiplex PCR reads. The sample holds roughly 700,000 distinct CDR3 sequences, 14% seen once. Sequenced input: blood. The source is a woman in her late teens or twenties with Graves' hyperthyroidism. Each CDR3 is given with its conserved first and last residue. A D gene is named only where the DNA matches it firmly. Expanded clones get a size class; other rows say once, few or many, or leave the size out.

.	.	TRBV29-1	TRBJ1-5	CSVAGNSNQPQHF	TGCAGCGTTGCAGGGAACAGCAATCAGCCCCAGCATTTT
.	.	TRBV28	TRBJ1-6	CATEETTAYNSPLHF	TGTGCCACCGAAGAGACAACCGCCTATAATTCACCCCTCCACTTT
.	TRBD2	TRBV19	TRBJ2-2	CASSALSGREATGELFF	TGTGCCAGTAGTGCCTTGTCCGGGAGGGAGGCCACCGGGGAGCTGTTTTTT
many	TRBD2	TRBV27	TRBJ2-7	CASSLKWTSVTYEQYF	TGTGCCAGCAGTTTAAAATGGACTAGCGTAACCTACGAGCAGTACTTC
few	TRBD1	TRBV29-1	TRBJ2-2	CSVKDRATGELFF	TGCAGCGTCAAGGACAGGGCGACCGGGGAGCTGTTTTTT
few	.	TRBV5-6	TRBJ1-1	CASSLLEGTEAFF	TGTGCCAGCAGCTTGCTCGAGGGCACTGAAGCTTTCTTT
.	.	TRBV29-1	TRBJ1-1	CSVPGTNTEAFF	TGCAGCGTACCCGGGACGAACACTGAAGCTTTCTTT
few	.	TRBV11-2	TRBJ2-7	CASSLDIAVSYEQYF	TGTGCCAGCAGCTTAGATATAGCGGTCTCCTACGAGCAGTACTTC
.	TRBD1	TRBV24-1	TRBJ2-4	CATSDSGQGTLNIQYF	TGTGCCACCAGTGATTCAGGACAGGGGACTCTTAACATTCAGTACTTC
few	.	TRBV19	TRBJ1-4	CASIPQGATNEKLFF	TGTGCCAGTATTCCCCAGGGCGCAACTAATGAAAAACTGTTTTTT
.	.	TRBV30	TRBJ2-7	CAWWSTWTRPLQYF	TGTGCCTGGTGGAGTACCTGGACGAGACCCCTGCAGTACTTC
.	.	TRBV12-3/TRBV12-4	TRBJ2-7	CASGLRGTGRSYEQYF	TGTGCCAGCGGCCTCAGGGGTACGGGGCGTTCCTACGAGCAGTACTTC
.	.	TRBV14	TRBJ1-1	CASSHWDKADGAFF	TGTGCCAGCAGCCATTGGGACAAAGCTGATGGAGCTTTCTTT
.	.	TRBV7-9	TRBJ2-7	CASSRGRSEQYF	TGTGCCAGCAGCCGAGGCAGGAGCGAGCAGTACTTC
few	.	TRBV27	TRBJ1-1	CASSARQQLNTEAFF	TGTGCCAGCAGTGCCCGACAGCAACTGAACACTGAAGCTTTCTTT
many	.	TRBV30	TRBJ1-5	CAWSTGHGNQPQHF	TGTGCCTGGAGTACGGGACACGGCAATCAGCCCCAGCATTTT
many	TRBD2	TRBV20-1	TRBJ2-1	CSAERPGLAGGPSYNEQFF	TGCAGTGCTGAAAGACCGGGACTAGCGGGAGGGCCCTCCTACAATGAGCAGTTCTTC
many	.	TRBV27	TRBJ2-7	CASSLDFARLYEQYF	TGTGCCAGCAGTTTAGACTTTGCCAGGCTCTACGAGCAGTACTTC
many	TRBD1	TRBV28	TRBJ1-1	CASRRGQNQNTEAFF	TGTGCCAGCCGACGGGGACAGAACCAGAACACTGAAGCTTTCTTT
.	TRBD1	TRBV27	TRBJ2-7	CARGTGTAREQYF	TGTGCCAGGGGGACCGGGACAGCAAGGGAGCAGTACTTC
many	.	TRBV7-3	TRBJ1-1	CASSLKGGLEAFF	TGTGCCAGCAGCTTAAAGGGCGGACTTGAAGCTTTCTTT
many	.	TRBV7-9	TRBJ1-1	CASRAGAGVNTEAFF	TGTGCCAGCAGAGCGGGGGCGGGGGTGAACACTGAAGCTTTCTTT
many	.	TRBV7-9	TRBJ2-3	CASSLELSSDSTDTQYF	TGTGCCAGCAGCTTGGAACTTTCTAGCGACTCCACAGATACGCAGTATTTT
.	.	TRBV7-9	TRBJ2-2	CASSQTNNPGELFF	TGTGCCAGCAGCCAAACAAACAATCCCGGGGAGCTGTTTTTT
many	.	TRBV18	TRBJ2-5	CASSQGRTQETQYF	TGTGCCAGCTCACAAGGACGGACTCAAGAGACCCAGTACTTC
many	.	TRBV7-2	TRBJ2-1	CASSLWAQSPNNEQFF	TGTGCCAGCAGCTTATGGGCACAGAGCCCGAACAATGAGCAGTTCTTC
.	TRBD1	TRBV27	TRBJ2-5	CASSPPLTGKVRRGWYF	TGTGCCAGCAGTCCACCCTTGACAGGGAAGGTCAGAAGGGGCTGGTACTTC
many	.	TRBV29-1	TRBJ2-1	CSVDGQPPGYNEQFF	TGCAGCGTTGACGGTCAACCACCAGGCTACAATGAGCAGTTCTTC
many	.	TRBV7-8	TRBJ2-1	CASSLVGIQGRDEQFF	TGTGCCAGCAGCTTAGTGGGGATACAGGGGAGGGATGAGCAGTTCTTC
many	.	TRBV27	TRBJ2-5	CASSLNLPARGTQYF	TGTGCCAGCAGTTTAAACCTACCAGCGAGGGGGACCCAGTACTTC
.	.	TRBV5-1	TRBJ1-2	CASSLVPSGDYGYTF	TGCGCCAGCAGCTTGGTCCCAAGCGGGGACTATGGCTACACCTTC
many	.	TRBV2	TRBJ2-1	CASSESVSSYNEQFF	TGTGCCAGCAGTGAATCGGTCAGCTCCTACAATGAGCAGTTCTTC
.	TRBD2	TRBV10-3	TRBJ2-7	CAISGGGYEQYF	TGTGCCATCAGTGGGGGGGGGTACGAGCAGTACTTC